A selection of T cell receptor beta chains follows, all from one sample in a study of T cells in Graves' hyperthyroidism and ophthalmopathy. One entry per CDR3 protein, called by TCRdb with MiXCR from the multiplex PCR reads. The sample has more than 550,000 distinct CDR3 sequences, roughly 17% seen once. Source material: blood. These receptors were taken from a man aged 45 to 65 with Graves' hyperthyroidism. Both conserved end residues are trimmed from each CDR3.

V | CDR3
TRBV12-3/TRBV12-4 | ASSSGQPRH
TRBV28 | ASSLREDEQF
TRBV6-1 | ASSEEGRSETQY
TRBV24-1 | ATSDAGTSSYNEQF
TRBV28 | ASSSGQSAF
TRBV9 | ASSWREATNTGELF
TRBV27 | ASTEDSAVGGYT
TRBV28 | ASSFGAADPYEQY
TRBV28 | ASSLSSGSLYNEQF
TRBV29-1 | SVMPTGITGELF
TRBV28 | ASSLLTQNTEAF
TRBV11-1 | ASSLAAGYSYEQY
TRBV14 | ASSQWGGELF
TRBV7-8 | ASSAIRGRYLNEQF
TRBV12-3/TRBV12-4 | ASSPPRGVRDNEQF
TRBV6-2/TRBV6-3 | ASSYSITSGYTGNEQF
TRBV12-3/TRBV12-4 | ASRKREGRNEQF
TRBV7-9 | ASSLTAGTNTGELF
TRBV10-2 | AAKTSGSYEQY
TRBV6-1 | ASSRDANYGYT
TRBV12-3/TRBV12-4 | ASSFAGRNQPQH
TRBV28 | ASSPGQWETQY
TRBV30 | AWSQGGEAF
TRBV18 | ASSPFRTEETQY
TRBV18 | ASSNDRVSPQH
TRBV19 | ASEDRGNTDTQY
TRBV6-1 | ASSHTGQNEKLF
TRBV2 | ASSEGEIRTRQF